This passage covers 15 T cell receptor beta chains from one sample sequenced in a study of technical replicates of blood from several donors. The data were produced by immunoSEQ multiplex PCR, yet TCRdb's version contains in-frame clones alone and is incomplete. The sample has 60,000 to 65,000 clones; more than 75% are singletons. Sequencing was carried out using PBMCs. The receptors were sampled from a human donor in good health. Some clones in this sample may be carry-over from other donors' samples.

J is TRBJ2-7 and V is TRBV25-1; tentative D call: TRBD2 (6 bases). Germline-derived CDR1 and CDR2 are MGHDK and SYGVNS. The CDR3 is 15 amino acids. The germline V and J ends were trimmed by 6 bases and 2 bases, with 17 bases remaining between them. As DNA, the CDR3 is TGTGCCAGCAGCCCCTGGGGCGGGACGACCTACGAGCAGTACTTC. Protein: CASSPWGGTTYEQYF.

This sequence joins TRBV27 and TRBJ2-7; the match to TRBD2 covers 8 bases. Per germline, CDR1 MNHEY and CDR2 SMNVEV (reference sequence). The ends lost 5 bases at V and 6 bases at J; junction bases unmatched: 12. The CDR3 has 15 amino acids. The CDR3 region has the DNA TGTGCCAGCAGTGTAAGCGGGAGAAGTATGTCCGAGCAGTACTTC. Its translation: CASSVSGRSMSEQYF.

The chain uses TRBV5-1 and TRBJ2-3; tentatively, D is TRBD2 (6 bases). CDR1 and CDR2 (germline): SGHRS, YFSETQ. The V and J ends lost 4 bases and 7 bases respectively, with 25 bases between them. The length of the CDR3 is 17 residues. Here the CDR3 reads CASSPSGTVGGRNTQYF. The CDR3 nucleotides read TGCGCCAGCAGCCCGTCCGGGACCGTCGGTGGGAGGAATACGCAGTATTTT.

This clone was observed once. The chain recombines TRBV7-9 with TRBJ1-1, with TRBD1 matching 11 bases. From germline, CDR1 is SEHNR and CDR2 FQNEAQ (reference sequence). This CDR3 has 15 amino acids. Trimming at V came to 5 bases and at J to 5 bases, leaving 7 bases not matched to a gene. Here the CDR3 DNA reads TGTGCCAGCAGCCCAACCGGGACAGGGGGGACTGAAGCTTTCTTT. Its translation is CASSPTGTGGTEAFF.

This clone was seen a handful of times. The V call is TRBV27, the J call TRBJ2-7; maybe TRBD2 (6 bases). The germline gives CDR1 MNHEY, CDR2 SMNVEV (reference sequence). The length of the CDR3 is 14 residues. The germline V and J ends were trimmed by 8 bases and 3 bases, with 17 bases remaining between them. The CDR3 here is CASRSYSGVYEQYF. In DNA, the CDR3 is TGTGCCAGCCGATCATACTCGGGAGTCTACGAGCAGTACTTC.

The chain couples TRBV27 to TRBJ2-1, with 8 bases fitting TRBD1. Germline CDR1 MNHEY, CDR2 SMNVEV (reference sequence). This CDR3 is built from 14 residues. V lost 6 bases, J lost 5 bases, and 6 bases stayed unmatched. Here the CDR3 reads CASSPDRDHNEQFF. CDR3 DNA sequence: TGTGCCAGCAGCCCGGACAGGGACCACAATGAGCAGTTCTTC.

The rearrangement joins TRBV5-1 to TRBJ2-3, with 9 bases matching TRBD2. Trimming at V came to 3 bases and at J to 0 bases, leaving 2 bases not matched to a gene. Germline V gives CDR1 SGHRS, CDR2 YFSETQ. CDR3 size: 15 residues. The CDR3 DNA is TGCGCCAGCAGCTACCTAGCGGGAAGCACAGATACGCAGTATTTT. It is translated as CASSYLAGSTDTQYF.

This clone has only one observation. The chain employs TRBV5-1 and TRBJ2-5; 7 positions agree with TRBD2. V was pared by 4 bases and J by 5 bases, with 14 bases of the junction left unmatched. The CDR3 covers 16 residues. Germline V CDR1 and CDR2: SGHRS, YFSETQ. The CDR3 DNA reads TGCGCCAGCAGCCGAAACCCGCGACTGGGGGGGGAGACCCAGTACTTC. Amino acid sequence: CASSRNPRLGGETQYF.

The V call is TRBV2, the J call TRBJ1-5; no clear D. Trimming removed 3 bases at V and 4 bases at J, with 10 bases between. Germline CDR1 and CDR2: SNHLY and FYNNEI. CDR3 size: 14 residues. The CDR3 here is CASSDEGKNQPQHF. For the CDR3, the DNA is TGTGCCAGCAGTGACGAGGGAAAGAATCAGCCCCAGCATTTT. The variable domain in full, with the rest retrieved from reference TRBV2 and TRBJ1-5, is EPEVTQTPSHQVTQMGQEVILRCVPISNHLYFYWYRQILGQKVEFLVSFYNNEISEKSEIFDDQFSVERPDGSNFTLKIRSTKLEDSAMYFCASSDEGKNQPQHFGDGTRLSIL.

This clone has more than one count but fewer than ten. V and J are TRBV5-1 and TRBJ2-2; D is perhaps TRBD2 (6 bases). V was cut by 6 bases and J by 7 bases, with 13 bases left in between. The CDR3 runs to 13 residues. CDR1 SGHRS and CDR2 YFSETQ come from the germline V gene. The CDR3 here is CASKPGESGELFF. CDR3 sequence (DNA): TGCGCCAGCAAACCGGGGGAAAGCGGGGAGCTGTTTTTT.

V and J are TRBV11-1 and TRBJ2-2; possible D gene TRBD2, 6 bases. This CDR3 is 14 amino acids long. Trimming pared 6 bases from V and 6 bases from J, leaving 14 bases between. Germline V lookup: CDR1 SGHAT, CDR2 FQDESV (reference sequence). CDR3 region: CASSRRRAPGELFF. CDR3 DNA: TGTGCCAGCAGTCGTAGGAGGGCACCCGGGGAGCTGTTTTTT.

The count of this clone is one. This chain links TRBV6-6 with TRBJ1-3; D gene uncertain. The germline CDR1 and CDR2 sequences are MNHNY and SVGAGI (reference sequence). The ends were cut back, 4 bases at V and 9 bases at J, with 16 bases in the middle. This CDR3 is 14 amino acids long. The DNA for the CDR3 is TGTGCCAGCAGTTCCCAGGTCCGCTACGGCACCATATATTTT. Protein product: CASSSQVRYGTIYF.

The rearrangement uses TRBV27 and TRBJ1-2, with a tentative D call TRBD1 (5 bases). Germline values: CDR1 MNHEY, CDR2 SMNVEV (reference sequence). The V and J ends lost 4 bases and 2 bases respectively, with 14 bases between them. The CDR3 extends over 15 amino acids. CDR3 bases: TGTGCCAGCAGTTGGGCAGGAGGGGAAAACTATGGCTACACCTTC. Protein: CASSWAGGENYGYTF.

CDR3 sequence: CASRPESRPSGNTIYF. CDR3 DNA sequence: TGTGCCAGCAGGCCCGAAAGCCGCCCCTCTGGAAACACCATATATTTT. The V call is TRBV6-9, the J call TRBJ1-3; D uncertain. From germline, CDR1 is MNHGY and CDR2 SVAAGI. This CDR3 comprises 16 residues. The V gene lost 6 bases and the J gene lost 0 bases, with 15 bases spanning the gap.

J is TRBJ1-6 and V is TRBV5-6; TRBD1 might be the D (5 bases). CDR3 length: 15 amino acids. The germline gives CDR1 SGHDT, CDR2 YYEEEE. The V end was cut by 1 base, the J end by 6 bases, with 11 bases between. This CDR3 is CASSLLGAANSPLHF. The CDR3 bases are TGTGCCAGCAGCTTGCTTGGGGCCGCTAATTCACCCCTCCACTTT.